This TCR beta chain was sequenced for a study of blood T cell repertoires in COVID-19. Overall study context: Both acute and convalescent COVID-19 samples were obtained from the United States, Italy and Spain.

The assay was immunoSEQ multiplex PCR, and TCRdb's table has in-frame clones only and misses some. The table has 200,000 to 250,000 clones, around 90% seen once. The sample consisted of PBMCs or T cells enriched from blood (not recorded which). The source of this sequence is a woman in her forties or fifties with acute COVID-19.

The CDR3 nucleotides are TGTGCCAGCAGTCCGGGGGTGTACAATGAGCAGTTCTTC. It translates to CASSPGVYNEQFF. This sequence joins TRBV12-3 or TRBV12-4 and TRBJ2-1, with D maybe TRBD2 (6 bases). The CDR3 is 13 amino acids. Trimming took off 5 bases at V and 4 bases at J, with 9 bases between the two ends.